This T cell receptor beta chain was sequenced for a study of T cell responses to AZD1222 COVID-19 vaccine. The study's findings and limits: Only a handful of AZD1222 recipients, more than 5 in all, had baseline seropositivity. Spike was spanned by vaccine-associated CD4 TCRs, which were dominant at 160-218 and 743-854. Mostly white British, mostly female donors; authors suggested clonal diversity may be underestimated.

Produced via immunoSEQ multiplex PCR; TCRdb's table is partial and in-frame only. The data hold approximately 64,000 clones, with 80% to 95% observed a single time. The CDR3 contains 13 residues. Trimming took off 2 bases at V and 6 bases at J, with 9 bases between the two ends. CDR1 and CDR2 from the germline V gene are MNHEY and SVGAGI. Notes on this clone: No antigen is known for it.

The specimen was peripheral blood, collected 28 days after the second dose of the MenACWY control vaccine. The V gene is TRBV6-5, the J gene TRBJ2-3; no reliable D call. The receptor was derived from an adult who received the MenACWY meningococcal vaccine as a control. The CDR3 DNA follows: TGTGCCAGCAGTTACACAGCGCGGGATACGCAGTATTTT. This translates into CASSYTARDTQYF.